This T cell receptor beta chain was recorded in a study of T cell responses to AZD1222 COVID-19 vaccine (TCRdb year 2021). With respect to the entire study: AZD1222 recipients whose second dose came at about 4 weeks and those whose second dose came at about 12 weeks were combined into one group, since spike-specific TCR depth and breadth did not differ between the two schedules. TCR sequencing covered more than 230 trial participants: 200 to 220 given two doses of AZD1222 and around 25 given two doses of MenACWY control vaccine. Trial participants were enrolled by age into 18-55, 56-69 and 70-plus year subgroups, with roughly 160, 29 and 62 TCR-sequenced participants respectively. What the research found in general, with its limitations: Because no day 14 peak-response samples were available, the repertoires could be characterized only after the peak T cell response. Participants were mostly white British and included more females than males, and it was suggested by the authors that clonal diversity may have been underestimated. After two AZD1222 doses, both the breadth and the depth of spike-specific TCRs were significantly higher than at day 0 and than in MenACWY recipients. Only five or six AZD1222 recipients were SARS-CoV-2 seropositive at baseline, limiting conclusions about previously exposed vaccinees. Epitopes outside the regions mutated in the B.1.351 and B.1.1.7 variants were reportedly recognized by nearly half of the unique spike-specific TCRs. Vaccine-associated CD4 TCRs spanned the whole spike protein, with dominant responses in regions 160-218 and 743-854. The 56-69-year group was small, and its depth increase did not reach significance, likely because of low power.

The CDR3 regions of human TCRbeta chains were analyzed by immunosequencing. Concerning the study's data processing: Repertoire TCRs were matched against a reference library of SARS-CoV-2-specific TCRs generated with the MIRA antigen-specificity platform. Breadth was defined as the fraction of unique TCRs that were SARS-CoV-2-associated, and depth was defined as the fraction of total T cells that were SARS-CoV-2-associated. Each spike-specific TCR was assigned to its reactive spike region and to a CD4 or CD8 class using the MIRA data. Log10-transformed breadth and depth values were compared by one-way ANOVA with Sidak's multiple comparisons tests. TCRdb holds this immuneACCESS table with in-frame rearrangements only. Some clones are missing; in checked studies, unresolved V genes explain under half, and the rest has no known cause. V and J calls and clone size come straight from that table; D and trimming were deduced from the DNA. Present in this sample are 95,000 to 150,000 clones, 85% to 90% of which were seen just once. The biggest ten clones account for approximately 7.6% of the sample.

The sample's time point label, in plain terms: baseline before first vaccination. Vaccinee samples came from UK trials COV001 and COV002, including a single-blind randomized controlled phase 2/3 trial of AZD1222 (ChAdOx1 nCoV-19) in healthy adults. Trial participant PBMC samples were collected at day 0 and day 28 after the second dose for TCRbeta chain sequencing. This clone was observed a few times. Its antigen specificity is not known. Base qualities are not at hand, and no much larger clone is one base apart. The receptor comes from an adult in good health. The sequencing here drew on peripheral blood, taken on day 0 of AZD1222 vaccination.

In nucleotides, the sequence is TGTGCCAGTAGTATTGGGACAGACTACAATGAGCAGTTCTTC. Its protein product is CASSIGTDYNEQFF. Rearrangement joined TRBV19 to TRBJ2-1; 7 junctional bases match TRBD1. The CDR3 has 14 amino acids, counting the end cysteine and phenylalanine. Only CDR3 DNA remains: 42 bases, in frame from the first base. Unmatched junction bases come to 2, with V trimmed by 3 bases and J by 3 bases. According to the germline V gene (reference sequence), CDR1 reads LNHDA and CDR2 reads SQIVND.